A single sample is the source of the 20 T cell receptor beta chains below, sequenced in a study of T cell responses to AZD1222 COVID-19 vaccine. Libraries were prepared by immunoSEQ multiplex PCR; TCRdb keeps only in-frame clonotypes and omits some of them. The sample has about 99,000 clones; about 90% are singletons. The source was peripheral blood, collected on day 0 of AZD1222 vaccination. Every receptor here comes from an adult in good health.

The CDR3 region has the DNA TGTGCCAGCAGCTCCCAAGGGGACAATGAGCAGTTCTTC. Its translation is CASSSQGDNEQFF. The gene calls are TRBV7-2 and TRBJ2-1; the D gene is possibly TRBD1 (5 bases). The CDR3 is made up of 13 amino acids. The V and J ends lost 4 bases and 5 bases respectively, with 9 bases between them. Germline CDR1 SGHTA, CDR2 FQGNSA.

CDR3 region: CASSLGGGYKEAFF. CDR3 sequence (DNA): TGTGCCAGCAGCTTAGGAGGGGGTTACAAAGAAGCTTTCTTT. This chain joins TRBV11-2 and TRBJ1-1; D possibly corresponds to TRBD1 (6 bases). The germline CDR1 and CDR2 sequences are SGHAT and FQNNGV. There are 14 residues in the CDR3. V dropped 1 base and J dropped 8 bases, with 14 bases sitting between them.

V and J are TRBV5-1 and TRBJ1-4; D unresolved. V shed 4 bases and J shed 4 bases, with 8 bases lying between them. The CDR3 has 13 residues. Germline CDR1 reads SGHRS; CDR2 reads YFSETQ. The CDR3 sequence: CASSLRYNEKLFF. Here the CDR3 DNA reads TGCGCCAGCAGCCTCAGGTATAATGAAAAACTGTTTTTT.

The V and J genes are TRBV20-1 and TRBJ2-7; 10 bases are shared with TRBD2. Germline CDR1 is DFQATT and CDR2 is SNEGSKA (reference sequence). This CDR3 contains 14 residues. V lost 3 bases to trimming and J lost 4 bases; unmatched junction nucleotides: 6. The CDR3 DNA reads TGCAGTGCTAGTGTATTTAGCGGGAGGTACGAGCAGTACTTC. This encodes CSASVFSGRYEQYF.

The V call is TRBV28, the J call TRBJ1-2; D unresolved. The V gene's germline CDR1 is MDHEN and CDR2 SYDVKM. This CDR3 is 12 amino acids long. Trimming left V 4 bases short and J 7 bases short, with 10 bases between. This CDR3 reads CASSSGSFGYTF. Written as DNA, the CDR3 is TGTGCCAGCAGTTCTGGGTCATTTGGCTACACCTTC.

The chain combines TRBV6-5 with TRBJ1-2; D gene ambiguous. Between the trimmed V and J ends, which lost 2 bases and 4 bases, there was a span of 17 bases. This CDR3 spans 16 amino acids. The V gene's germline CDR1 is MNHEY and CDR2 SVGAGI. CDR3 nucleotides: TGTGCCAGCAGTTACCGCACATTGGGAGGGCCCTATGGCTACACCTTC. The encoded protein is CASSYRTLGGPYGYTF.

V and J are TRBV9 and TRBJ2-3, with D perhaps TRBD2 (5 bases). V was shortened by 2 bases and J by 0 bases, with 16 bases between the two germline ends. Looked up from germline, CDR1 is SGDLS and CDR2 is YYNGEE. CDR3 size: 17 residues. CDR3 DNA: TGTGCCAGCAGCGTTGAGGGAGTTCAGCACAGCACAGATACGCAGTATTTT. The encoded protein is CASSVEGVQHSTDTQYF.

The V call is TRBV7-9, the J call TRBJ1-4; 8 bases agree with TRBD1. After removal of 1 base from V and 0 bases from J, the junction contained 7 bases not matched to a gene. Germline V gives CDR1 SEHNR, CDR2 FQNEAQ (reference sequence). The CDR3 sequence is 18 residues long. The CDR3 nucleotides read TGTGCCAGCAGCTTAGGACAGGGGTCAATTGCAACTAATGAAAAACTGTTTTTT. Protein product: CASSLGQGSIATNEKLFF.

This chain joins TRBV25-1 and TRBJ2-7; possible D gene TRBD1, 5 bases. The CDR3 sequence is 11 residues long. With 6 bases removed from V and 3 bases from J, the gap between germline ends came to 6 bases. Germline values: CDR1 MGHDK, CDR2 SYGVNS. As DNA, the CDR3 is TGTGCCAGCAGCGACAGCTACGAGCAGTACTTC. As protein: CASSDSYEQYF.

The chain employs TRBV5-1 and TRBJ1-1; no clear D. Per the germline V gene, CDR1 is SGHRS and CDR2 is YFSETQ. Trimming pared 3 bases from V and 0 bases from J, leaving 12 bases between. There are 15 residues in the CDR3. The CDR3 DNA follows: TGCGCCAGCAGCTCCCGGGGAGGGATGAACACTGAAGCTTTCTTT. It specifies CASSSRGGMNTEAFF.

This chain joins TRBV6-5 and TRBJ1-2, with D hard to call. CDR1 and CDR2 (germline): MNHEY, SVGAGI. Trimming cost V 7 bases and J 0 bases, with 15 bases left between them. CDR3 length: 15 residues. The CDR3 is CASNKLGRSNYGYTF. The CDR3, as DNA: TGTGCCAGCAACAAACTCGGGAGGTCTAACTATGGCTACACCTTC.

The table lists this clone with a count of one. The rearrangement uses TRBV7-2 and TRBJ2-1, with TRBD2 identical over 14 bases. V was pared by 2 bases and J by 10 bases, with 7 bases of the junction left unmatched. The CDR3 runs 16 residues. The germline gives CDR1 SGHTA, CDR2 FQGNSA. CDR3 bases: TGTGCCAGCAGCTTAAAGGGGACTAGCGGGAGCGGGGAGCAGTTCTTC. As protein: CASSLKGTSGSGEQFF.

The chain joins TRBV7-2 to TRBJ2-1, with 7 bases identical to TRBD2. Trimming took 4 bases from V and 7 from J; bases not matched to a gene: 13. This CDR3 spans 16 amino acids. Germline V gives CDR1 SGHTA, CDR2 FQGNSA. CDR3 region: CASSSRGGSLVNEQFF. For the CDR3, the DNA is TGTGCCAGCAGCTCTCGGGGCGGGAGTTTAGTAAATGAGCAGTTCTTC. The full variable domain, in which reference TRBV7-2 and TRBJ2-1 provide the parts outside the CDR3, is GAGVSQSPSNKVTEKGKDVELRCDPISGHTALYWYRQSLGQGLEFLIYFQGNSAPDKSGLPSDRFSAERTGGSVSTLTIQRTQQEDSAVYLCASSSRGGSLVNEQFFGPGTRLTVL.

The chain combines TRBV3-1 (or the pseudogene TRBV3-2) with TRBJ2-3; D is uncertain. The V end lost 6 bases, the J end lost 0 bases, and 7 bases lay between the germline ends. The CDR3 covers 13 residues. In germline, CDR1 is LGHDT, CDR2 YNNKEL (reference sequence). CDR3 sequence reads: CASSLASTDTQYF. CDR3 coding DNA: TGTGCCAGCAGTCTCGCTAGCACAGATACGCAGTATTTT.

This clone was seen only a few times. The chain joins TRBV4-2 to TRBJ1-5; 8 nucleotides line up with TRBD1. J lost 5 bases, V lost 0 bases, and 6 bases had no gene match. The length of the CDR3 is 16 residues. Germline assignment: CDR1 LGHNA and CDR2 YNFKEQ. CDR3 coding DNA: TGTGCCAGCAGCCAAGATTACGGACAGGGTGATCAGCCCCAGCATTTT. Translated, it gives CASSQDYGQGDQPQHF.

This chain joins TRBV19 and TRBJ2-1; D may be TRBD1 (6 bases). V dropped 8 bases and J dropped 6 bases, with 17 bases sitting between them. CDR1 is LNHDA and CDR2 is SQIVND in the germline V gene (reference sequence). The CDR3 has 14 amino acids. The DNA for the CDR3 is TGTGCCAGTGATCCCACCGAAGGGGGCAATGAGCAGTTCTTC. Its translation: CASDPTEGGNEQFF.

The sample holds one count of this clone. V and J are TRBV6-2 or TRBV6-3 and TRBJ2-7, with TRBD2 identical over 11 bases. There are 20 residues in the CDR3. After removal of 0 bases from V and 7 bases from J, the junction contained 20 bases not matched to a gene. Germline V gene lookup returns CDR1 MNHEY and CDR2 SVGEGT. The CDR3 here is CASSYSPWTVTSGTLLEQYF. DNA of the CDR3: TGTGCCAGCAGTTACTCCCCTTGGACGGTGACTAGCGGGACCCTGCTGGAGCAGTACTTC.

This clone was found once. V and J are TRBV19 and TRBJ1-1; 9 bases fit TRBD1. The germline gives CDR1 LNHDA, CDR2 SQIVND (reference sequence). The CDR3 loop spans 16 amino acids. V lost 0 bases to trimming and J lost 1 base; unmatched junction nucleotides: 3. The DNA for the CDR3 is TGTGCCAGTAGTATAGACAACAGGGGGCAGAACACTGAAGCTTTCTTT. Its protein product is CASSIDNRGQNTEAFF. Looking up the rest from reference TRBV19 and TRBJ1-1 gives the full variable domain: DGGITQSPKYLFRKEGQNVTLSCEQNLNHDAMYWYRQDPGQGLRLIYYSQIVNDFQKGDIAEGYSVSREKKESFPLTVTSAQKNPTAFYLCASSIDNRGQNTEAFFGQGTRLTVV.

The chain combines TRBV28 with TRBJ1-3; no definite D call. Germline values: CDR1 MDHEN, CDR2 SYDVKM. This CDR3 spans 13 amino acids. The germline V and J ends were trimmed by 3 bases and 2 bases, with 5 bases remaining between them. The DNA for the CDR3 is TGTGCCAGCAGTTTTAGCACTGGAAACACCATATATTTT. It translates to CASSFSTGNTIYF.

The sample holds one count of this clone. The rearrangement uses TRBV19 and TRBJ1-2; D not certain. This CDR3 has 14 residues. The ends were cut back, 3 bases at V and 7 bases at J, with 15 bases in the middle. CDR1 and CDR2 (germline): LNHDA, SQIVND (reference sequence). The CDR3 DNA is TGTGCCAGTAGTATTGAACCGGGGTCCCTTGGCTACACCTTC. Amino acid sequence: CASSIEPGSLGYTF.